The 16 T cell receptor beta chains below were found in one sample sequenced in a study of cytomegalovirus exposure and HLA in healthy donors. The PCR used 60 Vbeta and 13 Jbeta primers. Measured with immunoSEQ multiplex PCR; TCRdb has only the in-frame clones, and not every one. This sample has about 160,000 clones, with about 88% found just once. The sample taken for sequencing was PBMCs. The receptors were sampled from a man aged 18 to 30 in good health and CMV-seropositive.

The V call is TRBV18, the J call TRBJ2-5; D not resolved. The V and J ends lost 4 bases and 2 bases respectively, with 8 bases between them. Germline values: CDR1 KGHSH, CDR2 LQKENI. The CDR3 has 13 amino acids. The DNA for the CDR3 is TGTGCCAGCTCACTGGCCAGGCAAGAGACCCAGTACTTC. Its protein product is CASSLARQETQYF.

This chain joins TRBV29-1 and TRBJ2-5; D unclear. The J call may be mistaken, given a closer DNA end match to TRBJ2-7. Germline V CDR1 and CDR2: SQVTM, ANQGSEA. The length of the CDR3 is 11 residues. The CDR3 sequence is CSVGDTYEQYF. For the CDR3, the DNA is TGCAGCGTTGGTGATACCTACGAGCAGTACTTC.

This sequence joins TRBV30 and TRBJ2-1; maybe TRBD2 (6 bases). The CDR3 covers 15 residues. Trimming stripped 0 bases from V and 9 bases from J, with 18 bases between. Germline lookup yields CDR1 GTSNPN and CDR2 SVGIG (reference sequence). The CDR3 DNA is TGTGCCTGGAGTGTACGGGGGAGCCAGGTTGGTGAGCAGTTCTTC. Amino acids: CAWSVRGSQVGEQFF.

CDR3 protein: CASSQDPGGYTGELFF. Here the CDR3 DNA reads TGCGCCAGCAGCCAAGATCCAGGGGGCTACACCGGGGAGCTGTTTTTT. The genes are TRBV4-3 and TRBJ2-2, with 8 bases aligning to TRBD1. This CDR3 region has 16 residues. Germline-derived CDR1 and CDR2 are LGHNA and YSLEER. V lost 0 bases to trimming and J lost 3 bases; unmatched junction nucleotides: 3.

The chain has TRBV4-3 and TRBJ1-5; 8 bases fit TRBD1. The CDR3 length is 17 residues. In germline, CDR1 is LGHNA, CDR2 YSLEER. V lost 1 base to trimming and J lost 3 bases; unmatched junction nucleotides: 8. CDR3 bases: TGCGCCAGCAGCCAAGGAATCGCGACAGGGGTCAATCAGCCCCAGCATTTT. Protein product: CASSQGIATGVNQPQHF.

Of note for this clone: Compared with germline, one end of the junction differs, possibly owing to a read error. This specimen includes other DNA sequences encoding the same CDR3. J is TRBJ1-2 and V is TRBV10-1; a weak D match, TRBD1 (5 bases). This CDR3 is 11 amino acids long. The germline V gene has CDR1 WNHNN and CDR2 SYGVQD (reference sequence). CDR3 sequence: CASGAGAGYTF. CDR3 DNA sequence: TGCGCCAGCGGGGCTGGGGCTGGCTACACCTTT.

The table lists this clone with a few counts. This chain links TRBV27 with TRBJ2-7; possible D gene TRBD2, 7 bases. The CDR3 consists of 13 residues. V shed 2 bases and J shed 6 bases, with 11 bases lying between them. Germline CDR1 is MNHEY and CDR2 is SMNVEV (reference sequence). The CDR3 protein is CASSLRGAAEQYF. The DNA of the CDR3 is TGTGCCAGCAGTTTACGGGGGGCGGCCGAGCAGTACTTC.

The rearrangement links TRBV19 to TRBJ1-5; 7 bases are shared with TRBD1. The CDR3 has 16 amino acids. V was clipped by 5 bases and J by 4 bases; unmatched bases: 11. Germline lookup yields CDR1 LNHDA and CDR2 SQIVND (reference sequence). CDR3 nucleotides: TGTGCCAGTAGTCTCACAACGACAGGGAAAAATCAGCCCCAGCATTTT. It yields the protein CASSLTTTGKNQPQHF.

This sequence joins TRBV7-2 and TRBJ1-1; no definite D call. The germline gives CDR1 SGHTA, CDR2 FQGNSA. V was cut by 5 bases and J by 8 bases, with 12 bases left in between. This CDR3 has 12 residues. For the CDR3, the DNA is TGTGCCAGCAGCGAGCAATACAGAGAAGCTTTCTTT. This sequence encodes CASSEQYREAFF.

The chain is built from TRBV7-3 and TRBJ2-5; 16 nucleotides line up with TRBD2. Germline CDR1 and CDR2: SGHTA and FQGTGA. The V and J ends lost 3 bases and 2 bases, in that order; junction bases with no gene match: 6. CDR3 length equals 18 residues. CDR3 protein: CASSLGLAGGLRQETQYF. The CDR3 DNA reads as TGTGCCAGCAGCTTGGGACTAGCGGGGGGGTTACGGCAAGAGACCCAGTACTTC.

The chain combines TRBV7-2 with TRBJ2-2; D gene unclear. V lost 5 bases, J lost 6 bases, and 10 bases lay in between. The germline CDR1 and CDR2 sequences are SGHTA and FQGNSA. The CDR3 is 13 amino acids. CDR3 nucleotides: TGTGCCAGCAGCCCATCCCGGGCCGGGGAGCTGTTTTTT. Its translation is CASSPSRAGELFF.

The genes are TRBV18 and TRBJ1-6; 8 positions match TRBD1. This CDR3 is 14 amino acids long. CDR1 is KGHSH, CDR2 LQKENI, per germline. Losses at the gene ends were 6 bases for V and 6 bases for J; bases not matched to a gene: 4. The CDR3 coding sequence is TGTGCCAGCTCCCCGGACAGGGCTAATTCACCCCTCCACTTT. It is translated as CASSPDRANSPLHF.

The CDR3, as DNA: TGTGCCAGTGGAGTCTTAGGAGAGACCCAGTACTTC. It yields the protein CASGVLGETQYF. V usage is TRBV19 and J usage is TRBJ2-5, with D uncertain. The CDR3 loop spans 12 amino acids. CDR1 is LNHDA and CDR2 is SQIVND in the germline V gene (reference sequence). The V gene lost 8 bases and the J gene lost 4 bases, with 11 bases spanning the gap.

The rearrangement uses TRBV15 and TRBJ2-7; the D gene is possibly TRBD1 (6 bases). This CDR3 spans 11 amino acids. Trimming stripped 3 bases from V and 8 bases from J, with 8 bases between. Looked up from germline, CDR1 is LNHNV and CDR2 is YYDKDF (reference sequence). The CDR3 spells CATSRGTKQYF. The CDR3 bases are TGTGCCACCAGCAGGGGGACAAAGCAGTACTTC.

V usage is TRBV5-6 and J usage is TRBJ2-7, with D unresolved. Germline CDR1 and CDR2: SGHDT and YYEEEE. The CDR3 contains 11 residues. Trimming cost V 6 bases and J 0 bases, with 4 bases left between them. The CDR3: CASTVSYEQYF. CDR3 bases: TGTGCCAGCACCGTCTCCTACGAGCAGTACTTC.

The chain recombines TRBV19 with TRBJ1-3; TRBD1 might be the D (6 bases). CDR3 length: 15 amino acids. Germline V gives CDR1 LNHDA, CDR2 SQIVND (reference sequence). Trimming took 8 bases from V and 0 from J, leaving 14 bases between them. For the CDR3, the DNA is TGTGCCAGTCAGGACAGTCCAAGCTCTGGAAACACCATATATTTT. This encodes CASQDSPSSGNTIYF.